The clone carrying this TCR beta chain was found once. The antigen remains undetermined. These data originate in a study of CD4 T cells in relation to SARS-CoV-2 and coronaviruses. Background on the study: Shared crossreactive spike epitopes were mapped to their HLA restriction. The study's findings and limits: Memory recall responses, not primary responses primed in culture, are what the assay detects. Crossreactivity was assessed only for spike protein, not other viral proteins.

Naive and memory CD4+ T cell DNA was deep-sequenced without culture. Using immunoSEQ multiplex PCR, the repertoire was profiled, and TCRdb retains in-frame clones only, with some absent. Here the sample spans approximately 37,000 clones, approximately 83% being singletons. With V trimmed by 2 bases and J by 7 bases, 5 bases remained unmatched. This CDR3 has 14 residues. The germline V gene encodes CDR1 MGHRA and CDR2 YSYEKL. This receptor was identified in an adult with COVID-19. The material sequenced was memory CD4+ T cells from PBMCs. The V and J genes are TRBV4-1 and TRBJ1-2; 9 nucleotides agree with TRBD1. The CDR3 protein is CASSQQGQGFGYTF. As DNA, the CDR3 is TGCGCCAGCAGCCAACAGGGACAGGGTTTTGGCTACACCTTC.